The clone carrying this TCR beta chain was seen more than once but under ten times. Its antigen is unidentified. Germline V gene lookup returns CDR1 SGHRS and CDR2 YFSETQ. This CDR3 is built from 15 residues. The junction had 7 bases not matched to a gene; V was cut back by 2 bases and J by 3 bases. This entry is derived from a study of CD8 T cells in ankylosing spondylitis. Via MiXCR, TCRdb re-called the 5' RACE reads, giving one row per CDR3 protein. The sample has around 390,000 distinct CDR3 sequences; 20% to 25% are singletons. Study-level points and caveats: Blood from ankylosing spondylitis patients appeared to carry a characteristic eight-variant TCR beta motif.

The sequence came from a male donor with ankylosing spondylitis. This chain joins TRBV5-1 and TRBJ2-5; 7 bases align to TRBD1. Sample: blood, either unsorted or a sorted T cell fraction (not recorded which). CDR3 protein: CASSFSTGTEETQYF. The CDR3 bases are TGCGCCAGCAGCTTTAGTACCGGGACAGAAGAGACCCAGTACTTC.